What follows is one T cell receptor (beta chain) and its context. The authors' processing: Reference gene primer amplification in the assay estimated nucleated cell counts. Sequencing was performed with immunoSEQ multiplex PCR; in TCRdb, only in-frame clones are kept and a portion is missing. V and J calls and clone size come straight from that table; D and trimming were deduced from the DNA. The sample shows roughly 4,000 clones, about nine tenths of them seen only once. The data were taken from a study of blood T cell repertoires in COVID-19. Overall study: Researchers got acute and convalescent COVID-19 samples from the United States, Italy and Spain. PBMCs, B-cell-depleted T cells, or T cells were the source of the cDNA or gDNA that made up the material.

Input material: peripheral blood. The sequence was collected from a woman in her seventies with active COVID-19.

The CDR3, as DNA: TGTGCCAGTAGTACAGACCCGGTCGGGTACGAGCAGTACTTC. Protein sequence: CASSTDPVGYEQYF. The chain couples TRBV19 to TRBJ2-7; D uncertain. From germline, CDR1 is LNHDA and CDR2 SQIVND (reference sequence). The ends were cut back, 4 bases at V and 4 bases at J, with 14 bases in the middle. There are 14 residues in the CDR3.